The rows below give T cell receptor beta chains drawn from one sample of a study of cytomegalovirus exposure and HLA in healthy donors. Sequenced by immunoSEQ multiplex PCR; TCRdb stores in-frame clones only, minus some. With about 120,000 clones in the sample, the ten largest clones hold approximately 3.9%. The sample consisted of PBMCs. These receptors were collected from a young man in good health and CMV-seronegative. The CDR3 runs from the conserved cysteine through the conserved F or W. The D gene is left open where the match is weak.

D gene	V gene	CDR3 length	J gene	CDR3 protein
TRBD1	TRBV10-3	17	TRBJ2-3	CAISDPGQVVLADTQYF
TRBD1	TRBV18	20	TRBJ1-4	CASSPQRLGQGANPQRKLFF
-	TRBV7-9	14	TRBJ2-7	CASSLGTTPYEQYF
-	TRBV12-5	18	TRBJ1-6	CASGLVQTVFSYNSPLHF
-	TRBV25-1	16	TRBJ1-6	CASSESAGGGYSPLHF
-	TRBV11-3	15	TRBJ2-1	CASGHRDTGMNEQFF
-	TRBV19	15	TRBJ2-2	CASSSLAKDTGELFF
-	TRBV20-1	11	TRBJ1-5	CSVRAGQRQHF
-	TRBV7-9	13	TRBJ1-2	CASSLEGAQGYTF
TRBD2	TRBV7-2	14	TRBJ2-1	CASRPEAGANEQFF
-	TRBV12-5	12	TRBJ2-2	CASVSNTGELFF
-	TRBV25-1	13	TRBJ1-1	CASRATGWTEAFF
-	TRBV9	15	TRBJ2-1	CASSVEITSSNEQFF
TRBD1	TRBV7-6	18	TRBJ1-4	CASSPTGAGGWLSEKLFF
-	TRBV5-4	14	TRBJ2-2	CASSLAGVAGELFF
-	TRBV6-1	19	TRBJ1-5	CASSESRQEAGYSNQPQHF
TRBD1	TRBV6-1	14	TRBJ1-5	CASRTGTGNQPQHF
-	TRBV6-5	14	TRBJ2-3	CATRYGGTTDTQYF
-	TRBV14	16	TRBJ2-7	CASSHWGWENSYEQYF